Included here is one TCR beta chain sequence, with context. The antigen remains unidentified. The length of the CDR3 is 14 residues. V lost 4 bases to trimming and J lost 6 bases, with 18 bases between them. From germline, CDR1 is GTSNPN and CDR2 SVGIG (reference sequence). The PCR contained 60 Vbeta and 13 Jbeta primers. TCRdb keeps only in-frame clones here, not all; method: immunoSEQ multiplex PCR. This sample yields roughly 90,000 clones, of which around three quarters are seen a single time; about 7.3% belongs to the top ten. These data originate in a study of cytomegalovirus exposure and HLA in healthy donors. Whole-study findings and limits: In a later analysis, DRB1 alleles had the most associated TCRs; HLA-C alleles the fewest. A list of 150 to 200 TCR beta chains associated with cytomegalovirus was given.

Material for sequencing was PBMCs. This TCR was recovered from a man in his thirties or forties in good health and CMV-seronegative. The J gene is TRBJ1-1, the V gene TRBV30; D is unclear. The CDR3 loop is CAWITTVKGAEAFF. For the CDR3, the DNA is TGTGCCTGGATCACGACTGTCAAAGGTGCTGAAGCTTTCTTT.